This passage covers 32 T cell receptor beta chains from one sample sequenced in a study of blood T cell repertoires in COVID-19. Sequencing was performed with immunoSEQ multiplex PCR; in TCRdb, only in-frame clones are kept and a portion is missing. The data hold approximately 110,000 clones, with around 76% observed a single time. The sequenced sample consisted of peripheral blood. The receptors stem from a man older than 75 with COVID-19, enrolled during active disease.

The chain recombines TRBV7-2 with TRBJ1-2, with 7 nucleotides matching TRBD1. The length of the CDR3 is 15 residues. The germline V gene encodes CDR1 SGHTA and CDR2 FQGNSA. V dropped 0 bases and J dropped 4; count of bases not matched to a gene: 5. Here the CDR3 reads CASSLALGQIYGYTF. The CDR3 bases are TGTGCCAGCAGCTTAGCTCTGGGACAGATCTATGGCTACACCTTC. The full variable domain, with the rest looked up from reference TRBV7-2 and TRBJ1-2, is GAGVSQSPSNKVTEKGKDVELRCDPISGHTALYWYRQSLGQGLEFLIYFQGNSAPDKSGLPSDRFSAERTGGSVSTLTIQRTQQEDSAVYLCASSLALGQIYGYTFGSGTRLTVV.

Regarding this clone: Distinct nucleotide sequences in the sample also encode this CDR3. The rearrangement joins TRBV28 to TRBJ2-7; the D gene is possibly TRBD1 (5 bases). Per germline, CDR1 MDHEN and CDR2 SYDVKM. CDR3 length: 13 amino acids. The V end lost 3 bases, the J end lost 0 bases, and 6 bases lay between the germline ends. CDR3 amino acids: CASSFQGSYEQYF. Here the CDR3 DNA reads TGTGCCAGCAGTTTTCAGGGCTCCTACGAGCAGTACTTC.

The rearrangement uses TRBV19 and TRBJ1-5, with 9 bases matching TRBD1. Germline loops: CDR1 LNHDA, CDR2 SQIVND (reference sequence). The CDR3 has 15 residues. V trimming: 5 bases; J trimming: 3 bases; junction bases outside the gene matches: 5. CDR3 region: CASSSRTGDNQPQHF. DNA of the CDR3: TGTGCCAGTAGTTCCCGGACAGGGGACAATCAGCCCCAGCATTTT.

The chain recombines TRBV30 with TRBJ2-5; D might be TRBD2 (7 bases). The CDR3 extends over 15 amino acids. Per the germline V gene, CDR1 is GTSNPN and CDR2 is SVGIG (reference sequence). V was shortened by 0 bases and J by 4 bases, with 15 bases between the two germline ends. CDR3 residues: CAWSVRGGGVETQYF. In DNA form, the CDR3 reads TGTGCCTGGAGTGTACGAGGGGGGGGAGTAGAGACCCAGTACTTC.

CDR3 sequence: CASIRTGGTEAFF. The CDR3 DNA sequence: TGTGCCAGCATCCGGACAGGGGGAACTGAAGCTTTCTTT. This chain uses TRBV12-3 or TRBV12-4 with TRBJ1-1; 10 bases align to TRBD1. The CDR3 has 13 amino acids. J lost 5 bases, V lost 7 bases, and 4 bases had no gene match.

The chain links TRBV7-9 to TRBJ1-2, with 7 bases aligning to TRBD1. The CDR3 runs 12 residues. Germline CDR1 SEHNR, CDR2 FQNEAQ (reference sequence). Unmatched junction bases numbered 4, after V lost 6 bases and J lost 6 bases. The CDR3 coding sequence is TGTGCCAGCAGTTGGGACAGAAATGGCTACACCTTC. Residues: CASSWDRNGYTF.

This chain links TRBV19 with TRBJ1-4; 7 bases map to TRBD1. Losses at the gene ends were 10 bases for V and 4 bases for J; bases not matched to a gene: 9. CDR3 length: 14 residues. The germline CDR1 and CDR2 sequences are LNHDA and SQIVND (reference sequence). The CDR3 region is CATGTATLNEKLFF. DNA for the CDR3: TGTGCCACTGGGACAGCCACCCTTAATGAAAAACTGTTTTTT.

Only a few counts were recorded for this clone. The chain links TRBV19 to TRBJ1-5; D ambiguous. The V gene lost 5 bases and the J gene lost 6 bases, with 8 bases spanning the gap. In germline, CDR1 is LNHDA, CDR2 SQIVND (reference sequence). CDR3 length: 12 residues. CDR3 protein: CASSFVSQPQHF. DNA of the CDR3: TGTGCCAGTAGTTTCGTCTCTCAGCCCCAGCATTTT.

The chain combines TRBV6-5 with TRBJ2-1, with 12 nucleotides matching TRBD2. The CDR3 is 14 residues long. From germline, CDR1 is MNHEY and CDR2 SVGAGI. V shed 6 bases and J 8 bases; nucleotides not matched to a gene: 5. Here the CDR3 reads CASRRLAGEDEQFF. As DNA, the CDR3 is TGTGCCAGCAGACGACTAGCGGGAGAAGATGAGCAGTTCTTC.

This clone was seen a single time. V and J are TRBV5-1 and TRBJ2-7; maybe TRBD1 (6 bases). V gave up 2 bases and J gave up 4 bases, with 7 bases separating them. Germline loops: CDR1 SGHRS, CDR2 YFSETQ. This CDR3 has 12 amino acids. CDR3 sequence: CASSFQGYEQYF. Written as DNA, the CDR3 is TGCGCCAGCAGCTTCCAGGGGTACGAGCAGTACTTC.

V and J are TRBV4-2 and TRBJ2-5; 9 bases are shared with TRBD2. J was trimmed by 5 bases and V by 1 base; bases with no gene match: 8. The germline CDR1 and CDR2 sequences are LGHNA and YNFKEQ. The CDR3 is made up of 16 amino acids. The CDR3 nucleotides read TGTGCCAGCAGCCAAGGTCCCCGCGGGAGGGGGGAGACCCAGTACTTC. Protein: CASSQGPRGRGETQYF.

V usage is TRBV4-1 and J usage is TRBJ2-7; 7 bases match TRBD2. J gave up 4 bases and V 2 bases, and 14 bases lay outside the gene matches. The CDR3 spans 17 residues. The V gene's germline CDR1 is MGHRA and CDR2 YSYEKL. The chain's CDR3 is CASSQYAPPGGRYEQYF. As DNA, the CDR3 is TGCGCCAGCAGCCAATACGCTCCACCGGGAGGCAGATACGAGCAGTACTTC.

The rearrangement links TRBV9 to TRBJ2-3; D gene ambiguous. The germline V and J ends were trimmed by 3 bases and 4 bases, with 12 bases remaining between them. Per the germline V gene, CDR1 is SGDLS and CDR2 is YYNGEE. CDR3 length: 14 residues. CDR3 sequence reads: CASSASPIPDTQYF. As DNA, the CDR3 is TGTGCCAGCAGCGCATCCCCAATCCCAGATACGCAGTATTTT.

This chain uses TRBV7-6 with TRBJ1-6; D possibly corresponds to TRBD1 (5 bases). The V and J ends lost 5 bases and 6 bases respectively, with 8 bases between them. CDR1 SGHVS and CDR2 FNYEAQ come from the germline V gene. There are 13 residues in the CDR3. The CDR3, as DNA: TGTGCCAGCAGCCTCGGGGGTAATTCACCCCTCCACTTT. Amino acids: CASSLGGNSPLHF.

This clone occurred many times. The chain recombines TRBV4-3 with TRBJ2-6; D uncertain. Trimming took off 4 bases at V and 0 bases at J, with 7 bases between the two ends. The germline V gene has CDR1 LGHNA and CDR2 YSLEER. The length of the CDR3 is 15 residues. CDR3 coding DNA: TGCGCCAGCAGCCTAGATAGCTCTGGGGCCAACGTCCTGACTTTC. This gives the protein CASSLDSSGANVLTF.

In DNA form, the CDR3 reads TGTGCCAGCATACCTTGGGGGGGAAGCCACACAGATACGCAGTATTTT. It encodes CASIPWGGSHTDTQYF. This chain connects TRBV27 to TRBJ2-3, with TRBD2 matching over 7 bases. The CDR3 contains 16 residues. From germline, CDR1 is MNHEY and CDR2 SMNVEV (reference sequence). V was clipped by 7 bases and J by 2 bases; unmatched bases: 12.

The V and J genes are TRBV2 and TRBJ2-3, with 7 bases lining up with TRBD2. This CDR3 comprises 15 residues. Germline V CDR1 and CDR2: SNHLY, FYNNEI. Trimming at V came to 8 bases and at J to 2 bases, leaving 10 bases not matched to a gene. CDR3 sequence reads: CASSPWGGNTDTQYF. The CDR3 region has the DNA TGTGCCAGCTCCCCTTGGGGGGGGAACACAGATACGCAGTATTTT. The entire variable domain, with the rest obtained from reference TRBV2 and TRBJ2-3, is as follows: EPEVTQTPSHQVTQMGQEVILRCVPISNHLYFYWYRQILGQKVEFLVSFYNNEISEKSEIFDDQFSVERPDGSNFTLKIRSTKLEDSAMYFCASSPWGGNTDTQYFGPGTRLTVL.

The J gene is TRBJ2-1, the V gene TRBV6-5, with D tentatively TRBD2 (6 bases). Trimming shortened V by 0 bases and J by 10 bases, and 13 bases separated the two germline ends. CDR1 is MNHEY, CDR2 SVGAGI, per germline. The CDR3 runs to 14 residues. This chain's CDR3 is CASSYSEGTGEQFF. The CDR3 DNA sequence: TGTGCCAGCAGTTACTCGGAGGGGACCGGCGAGCAGTTCTTC.

This clone was observed a few times. The V call is TRBV7-9, the J call TRBJ2-6; TRBD2 might be the D (7 bases). V lost 5 bases and J 0 bases, leaving 14 bases between the germline ends. Germline loops: CDR1 SEHNR, CDR2 FQNEAQ (reference sequence). This CDR3 spans 17 amino acids. CDR3 sequence (DNA): TGTGCCAGCAGCCCCGCAAGGGGGGGCTCTGGGGCCAACGTCCTGACTTTC. The encoded protein is CASSPARGGSGANVLTF.

The table lists this clone with a count of one. This chain joins TRBV12-3 or TRBV12-4 and TRBJ2-1; D gene uncertain. The CDR3 has 11 amino acids. Trimming pared 6 bases from V and 3 bases from J, leaving 3 bases between. The CDR3 loop reads CASSLYNEQFF. CDR3 DNA: TGTGCCAGCAGCCTCTACAATGAGCAGTTCTTC.

The chain links TRBV7-2 to TRBJ2-7; 9 bases match TRBD1. Germline V lookup: CDR1 SGHTA, CDR2 FQGNSA. The V segment lost 4 bases and the J segment 3 bases; nucleotides outside the gene matches: 7. The CDR3 is made up of 15 amino acids. The CDR3 spells CASSYRTGGVYEQYF. The DNA for the CDR3 is TGTGCCAGCAGCTATAGAACAGGGGGCGTCTACGAGCAGTACTTC.

The genes are TRBV27 and TRBJ1-5; D might be TRBD1 (5 bases). V was clipped by 0 bases and J by 6 bases, with 6 bases between them. Germline values: CDR1 MNHEY, CDR2 SMNVEV (reference sequence). This CDR3 is 13 amino acids long. CDR3 amino acids: CASSLSGVQPQHF. CDR3 coding DNA: TGTGCCAGCAGTTTATCAGGGGTTCAGCCCCAGCATTTT.

The chain is built from TRBV6-1 and TRBJ1-6, with D maybe TRBD1 (5 bases). V lost 2 bases to trimming and J lost 10 bases, with 21 bases between them. The length of the CDR3 is 17 residues. CDR1 and CDR2 (germline): MNHNS, SASEGT. This chain's CDR3 is CASSESVSGTTYSPLHF. In DNA form, the CDR3 reads TGTGCCAGCAGTGAATCTGTAAGCGGGACGACTTACTCACCCCTCCACTTT.

This chain connects TRBV6-5 to TRBJ2-2; D uncertain. Trimming stripped 2 bases from V and 6 bases from J, with 7 bases between. CDR3 size: 13 residues. Looked up from germline, CDR1 is MNHEY and CDR2 is SVGAGI. The CDR3 nucleotides read TGTGCCAGCAGTTACCGGTCCTCCGGGGAGCTGTTTTTT. Residues: CASSYRSSGELFF.

This clone has just a few counts. J is TRBJ1-3 and V is TRBV6-6, with 7 bases that match TRBD1. The V gene end was trimmed by 7 bases and the J gene end by 4 bases; junction bases not matched to a gene: 10. CDR1 MNHNY and CDR2 SVGAGI come from the germline V gene (reference sequence). The CDR3 has 15 amino acids. DNA for the CDR3: TGTGCCAGCACCCCGACAGGGATCGCCGGAAACACCATATATTTT. Its protein product is CASTPTGIAGNTIYF.

The sample holds a few counts of this clone. The chain carries TRBV19 and TRBJ1-1, with D possibly being TRBD1 (5 bases). The CDR3 is made up of 16 amino acids. Per germline, CDR1 LNHDA and CDR2 SQIVND (reference sequence). With 7 bases removed from V and 0 bases from J, the gap between germline ends came to 18 bases. Here the CDR3 DNA reads TGTGCCAGTACCCCACCCCGCGGGACGTTGAACACTGAAGCTTTCTTT. It translates to CASTPPRGTLNTEAFF.

The rearrangement joins TRBV6-1 to TRBJ2-7, with a tentative D call TRBD1 (6 bases). V lost 5 bases, J lost 6 bases, and 11 bases lay in between. This CDR3 has 12 residues. The germline CDR1 and CDR2 sequences are MNHNS and SASEGT. The chain's CDR3 is CASSFPRGEQYF. The DNA of the CDR3 is TGTGCCAGCAGTTTCCCCAGGGGCGAGCAGTACTTC.

The table lists this clone with a few counts. The chain couples TRBV18 to TRBJ2-2, with 11 bases fitting TRBD2. The CDR3 contains 17 residues. The germline V gene encodes CDR1 KGHSH and CDR2 LQKENI. With V trimmed by 0 bases and J by 3 bases, 3 bases remained unmatched. Written as DNA, the CDR3 is TGTGCCAGCTCACCACCGACTAGCGGGATGTACACCGGGGAGCTGTTTTTT. It yields the protein CASSPPTSGMYTGELFF.

This clone was seen only once. V is TRBV18 and J is TRBJ2-5; D unclear. Germline V lookup: CDR1 KGHSH, CDR2 LQKENI. This CDR3 comprises 14 residues. Trimming took 4 bases from V and 7 from J, leaving 16 bases between them. The CDR3 loop is CASSLGLPAGTQYF. The DNA for the CDR3 is TGTGCCAGCTCACTTGGTCTACCCGCAGGGACCCAGTACTTC.

CDR3 sequence: CASSLPGTGETQYF. In DNA form, the CDR3 reads TGTGCCAGCAGCCTCCCAGGGACAGGAGAGACCCAGTACTTC. The chain carries TRBV4-2 and TRBJ2-5; 8 nucleotides line up with TRBD1. From germline, CDR1 is LGHNA and CDR2 YNFKEQ. J lost 4 bases, V lost 4 bases, and 5 bases had no gene match. The CDR3 is 14 residues long.

V is TRBV11-1 and J is TRBJ2-7, with 10 bases matching TRBD1. CDR3 size: 14 residues. From germline, CDR1 is SGHAT and CDR2 FQDESV (reference sequence). J gave up 3 bases and V 6 bases, and 5 bases lay outside the gene matches. CDR3 sequence (DNA): TGTGCCAGCAGTCGACAGGGGGCGGACTACGAGCAGTACTTC. Translating it yields CASSRQGADYEQYF.

The chain joins TRBV13 to TRBJ1-4, with TRBD1 matching 9 bases. Germline-derived CDR1 and CDR2 are PRHDT and FYEKMQ (reference sequence). V lost 5 bases and J lost 4; bases outside the gene matches: 20. CDR3 length: 20 amino acids. The CDR3 here is CASSVTGAGTGLGFNEKLFF. The CDR3 nucleotides read TGTGCCAGCAGCGTAACAGGGGCCGGGACAGGGTTGGGATTTAATGAAAAACTGTTTTTT.